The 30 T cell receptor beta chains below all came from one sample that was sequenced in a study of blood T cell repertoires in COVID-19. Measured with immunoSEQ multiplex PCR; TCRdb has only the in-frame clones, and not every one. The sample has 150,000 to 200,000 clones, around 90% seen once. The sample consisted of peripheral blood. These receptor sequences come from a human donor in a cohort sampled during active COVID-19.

The CDR3 nucleotides read TGCGCCACGAGGGGGGCGACAGGGGGCGCCTACAATGAGCAGTTCTTC. Residues: CATRGATGGAYNEQFF. V gene TRBV10-2 combines with J gene TRBJ2-1, with TRBD1 matching 10 bases. Germline V CDR1 and CDR2: WSHSY, SAAADI. The J segment lost 2 bases and the V segment lost 10 bases, leaving 11 bases of the junction unmatched. The CDR3 runs to 16 residues.

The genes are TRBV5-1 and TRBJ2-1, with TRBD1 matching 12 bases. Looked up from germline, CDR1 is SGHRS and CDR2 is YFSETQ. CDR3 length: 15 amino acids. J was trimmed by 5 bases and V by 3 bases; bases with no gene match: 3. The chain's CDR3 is CASSSGQGAHNEQFF. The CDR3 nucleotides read TGCGCCAGCAGCTCGGGACAGGGGGCACACAATGAGCAGTTCTTC.

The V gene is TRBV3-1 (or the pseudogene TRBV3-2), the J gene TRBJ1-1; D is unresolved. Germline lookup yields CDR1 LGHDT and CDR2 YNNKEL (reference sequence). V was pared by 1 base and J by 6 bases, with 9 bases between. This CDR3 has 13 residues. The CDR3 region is CASSQVLSAEAFF. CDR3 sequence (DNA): TGTGCCAGCAGCCAAGTATTATCCGCTGAAGCTTTCTTT.

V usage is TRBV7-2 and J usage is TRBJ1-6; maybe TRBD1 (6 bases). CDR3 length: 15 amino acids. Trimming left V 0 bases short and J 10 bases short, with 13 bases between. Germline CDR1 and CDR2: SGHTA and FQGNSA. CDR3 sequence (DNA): TGTGCCAGCAGCTTAGCGAGACAGGCTGGCTCACCCCTCCACTTT. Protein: CASSLARQAGSPLHF.

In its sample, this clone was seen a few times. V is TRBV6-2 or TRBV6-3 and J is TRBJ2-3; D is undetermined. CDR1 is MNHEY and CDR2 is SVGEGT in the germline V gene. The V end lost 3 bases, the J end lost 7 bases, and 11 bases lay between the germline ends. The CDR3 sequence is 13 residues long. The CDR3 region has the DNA TGTGCCAGCAGTTATGCGAACCCCAATACGCAGTATTTT. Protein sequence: CASSYANPNTQYF.

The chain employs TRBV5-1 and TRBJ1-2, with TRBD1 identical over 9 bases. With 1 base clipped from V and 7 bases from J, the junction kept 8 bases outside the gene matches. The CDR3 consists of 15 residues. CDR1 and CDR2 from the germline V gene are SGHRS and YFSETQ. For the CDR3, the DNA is TGCGCCAGCAGCTTGTACCGGACAGGGGTTGGTGGCTACACCTTC. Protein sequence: CASSLYRTGVGGYTF.

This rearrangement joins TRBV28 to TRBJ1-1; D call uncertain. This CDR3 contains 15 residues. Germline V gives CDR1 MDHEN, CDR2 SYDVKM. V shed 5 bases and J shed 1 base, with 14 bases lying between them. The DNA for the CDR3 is TGTGCCAGCAGTGCCACGGATCGCGGGAACACTGAAGCTTTCTTT. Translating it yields CASSATDRGNTEAFF.

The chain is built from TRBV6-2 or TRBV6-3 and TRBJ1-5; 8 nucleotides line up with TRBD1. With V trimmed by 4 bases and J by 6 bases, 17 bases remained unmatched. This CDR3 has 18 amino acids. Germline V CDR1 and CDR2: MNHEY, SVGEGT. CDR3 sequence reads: CASSFFGKAGQVSQPQHF. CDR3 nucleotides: TGTGCCAGCAGTTTTTTCGGAAAAGCGGGACAGGTCTCTCAGCCCCAGCATTTT.

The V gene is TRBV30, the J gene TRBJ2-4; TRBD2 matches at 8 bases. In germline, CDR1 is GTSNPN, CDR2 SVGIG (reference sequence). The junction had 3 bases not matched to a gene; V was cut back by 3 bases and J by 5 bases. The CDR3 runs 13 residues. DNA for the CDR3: TGTGCCTGGAGCCGGGGGGGGGAAAACATTCAGTACTTC. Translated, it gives CAWSRGGENIQYF.

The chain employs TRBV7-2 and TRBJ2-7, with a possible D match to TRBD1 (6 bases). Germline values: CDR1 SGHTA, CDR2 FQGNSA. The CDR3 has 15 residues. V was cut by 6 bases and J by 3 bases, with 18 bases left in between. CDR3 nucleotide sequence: TGTGCCAGCAGGAGAGAGGGGGTAAGGAACTACGAGCAGTACTTC. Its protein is CASRREGVRNYEQYF.

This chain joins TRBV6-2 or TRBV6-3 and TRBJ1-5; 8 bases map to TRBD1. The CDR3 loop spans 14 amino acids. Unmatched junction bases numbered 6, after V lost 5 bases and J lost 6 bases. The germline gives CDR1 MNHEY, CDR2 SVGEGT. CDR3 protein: CASSQSGGFQPQHF. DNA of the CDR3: TGTGCCAGCAGTCAGTCAGGGGGCTTTCAGCCCCAGCATTTT.

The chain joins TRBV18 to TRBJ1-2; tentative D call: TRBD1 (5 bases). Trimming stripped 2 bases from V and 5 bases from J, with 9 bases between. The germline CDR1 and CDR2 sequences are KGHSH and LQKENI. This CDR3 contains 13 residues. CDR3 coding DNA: TGTGCCAGCTCACCAGGGGCTGTTTATGGCTACACCTTC. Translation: CASSPGAVYGYTF.

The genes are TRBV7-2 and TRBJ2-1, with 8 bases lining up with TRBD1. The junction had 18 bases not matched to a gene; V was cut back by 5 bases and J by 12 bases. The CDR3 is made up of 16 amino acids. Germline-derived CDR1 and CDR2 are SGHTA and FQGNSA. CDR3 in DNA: TGTGCCAGCAGCCGGGACGGACAGGGAGGTCTCTGGGGGCAGTTCTTC. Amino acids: CASSRDGQGGLWGQFF.

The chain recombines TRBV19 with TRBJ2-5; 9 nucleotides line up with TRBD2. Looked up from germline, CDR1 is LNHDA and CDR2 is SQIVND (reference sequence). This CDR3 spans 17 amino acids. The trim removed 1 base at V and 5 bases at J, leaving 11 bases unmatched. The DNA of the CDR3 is TGTGCCAGTAGTATAGGGGCGGGAGGGAGCTCCCGGGAGACCCAGTACTTC. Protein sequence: CASSIGAGGSSRETQYF.

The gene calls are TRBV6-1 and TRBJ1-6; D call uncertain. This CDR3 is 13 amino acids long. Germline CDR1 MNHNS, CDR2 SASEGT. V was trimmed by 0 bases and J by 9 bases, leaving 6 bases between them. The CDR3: CASSEARVSPLHF. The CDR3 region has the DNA TGTGCCAGCAGTGAAGCGCGAGTTTCACCCCTCCACTTT.

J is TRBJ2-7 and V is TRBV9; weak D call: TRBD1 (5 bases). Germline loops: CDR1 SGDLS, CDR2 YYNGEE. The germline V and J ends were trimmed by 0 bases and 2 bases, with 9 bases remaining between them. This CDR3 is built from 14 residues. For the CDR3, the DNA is TGTGCCAGCAGCGTAGCACAGGATCCCTACGAGCAGTACTTC. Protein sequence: CASSVAQDPYEQYF. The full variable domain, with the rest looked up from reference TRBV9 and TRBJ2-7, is DSGVTQTPKHLITATGQRVTLRCSPRSGDLSVYWYQQSLDQGLQFLIQYYNGEERAKGNILERFSAQQFPDLHSELNLSSLELGDSALYFCASSVAQDPYEQYFGPGTRLTVT.

CDR3 bases: TGTGCCAGCTCACCACAAAGGGGTCCCTCTGGTCAGCCCCAGCATTTT. This encodes CASSPQRGPSGQPQHF. The chain employs TRBV18 and TRBJ1-5; TRBD1 might be the D (5 bases). V shed 1 base and J shed 6 bases, with 16 bases lying between them. CDR1 and CDR2 (germline): KGHSH, LQKENI. The CDR3 extends over 16 amino acids.

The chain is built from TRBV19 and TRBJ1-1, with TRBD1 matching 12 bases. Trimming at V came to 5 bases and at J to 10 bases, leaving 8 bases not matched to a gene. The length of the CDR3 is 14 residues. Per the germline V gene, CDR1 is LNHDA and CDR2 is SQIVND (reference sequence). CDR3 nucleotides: TGTGCCAGTAGTCCTCGGGACAGGGGGCTTGGAGCTTTCTTT. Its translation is CASSPRDRGLGAFF.

CDR3: CASSFSGASTDTQYF. In nucleotides, the CDR3 is TGTGCCAGCAGCTTCAGCGGGGCTAGCACAGATACGCAGTATTTT. The chain uses TRBV9 and TRBJ2-3; 7 bases align to TRBD2. The CDR3 has 15 residues. V lost 4 bases to trimming and J lost 0 bases; unmatched junction nucleotides: 5. Germline CDR1 and CDR2: SGDLS and YYNGEE.

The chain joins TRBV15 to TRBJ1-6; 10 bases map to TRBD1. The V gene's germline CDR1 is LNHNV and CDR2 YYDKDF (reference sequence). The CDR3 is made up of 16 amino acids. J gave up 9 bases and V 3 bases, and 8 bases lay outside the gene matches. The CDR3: CATSRDGGQGRSPLHF. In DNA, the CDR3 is TGTGCCACCAGCAGGGACGGGGGACAGGGGCGTTCACCCCTCCACTTT.

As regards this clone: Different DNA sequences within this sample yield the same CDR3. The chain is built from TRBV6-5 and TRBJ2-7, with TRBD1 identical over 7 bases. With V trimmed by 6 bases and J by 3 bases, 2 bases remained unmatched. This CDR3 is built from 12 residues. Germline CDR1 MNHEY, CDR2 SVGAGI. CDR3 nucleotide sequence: TGTGCCAGCAGCCGGGACAGCTACGAGCAGTACTTC. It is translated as CASSRDSYEQYF.

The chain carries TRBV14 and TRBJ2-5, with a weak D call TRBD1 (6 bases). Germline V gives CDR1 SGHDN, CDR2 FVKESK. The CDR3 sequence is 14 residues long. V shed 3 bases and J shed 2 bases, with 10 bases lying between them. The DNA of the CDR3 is TGTGCCAGCAGCCAGGGGGCGACTCAAGAGACCCAGTACTTC. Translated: CASSQGATQETQYF. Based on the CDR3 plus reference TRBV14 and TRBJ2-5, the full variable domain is EAGVTQFPSHSVIEKGQTVTLRCDPISGHDNLYWYRRVMGKEIKFLLHFVKESKQDESGMPNNRFLAERTGGTYSTLKVQPAELEDSGVYFCASSQGATQETQYFGPGTRLLVL.

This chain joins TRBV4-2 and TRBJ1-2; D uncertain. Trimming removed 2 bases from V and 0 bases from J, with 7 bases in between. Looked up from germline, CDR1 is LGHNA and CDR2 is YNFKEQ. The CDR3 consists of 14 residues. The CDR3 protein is CASSQFTANYGYTF. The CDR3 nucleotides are TGTGCCAGCAGCCAATTCACAGCTAACTATGGCTACACCTTC.

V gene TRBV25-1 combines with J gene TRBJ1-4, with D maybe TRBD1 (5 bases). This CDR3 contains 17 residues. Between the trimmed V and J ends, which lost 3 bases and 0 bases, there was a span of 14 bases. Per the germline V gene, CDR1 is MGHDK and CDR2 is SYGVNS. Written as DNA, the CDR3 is TGTGCCAGCAGTGAGATGGAGGGGTATGCAACTAATGAAAAACTGTTTTTT. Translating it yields CASSEMEGYATNEKLFF.

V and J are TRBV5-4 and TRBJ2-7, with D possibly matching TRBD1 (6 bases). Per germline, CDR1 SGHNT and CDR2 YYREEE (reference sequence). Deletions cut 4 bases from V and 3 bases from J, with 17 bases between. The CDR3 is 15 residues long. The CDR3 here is CASSPQGRPLYEQYF. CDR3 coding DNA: TGTGCCAGCAGCCCCCAGGGGCGGCCCCTCTACGAGCAGTACTTC.

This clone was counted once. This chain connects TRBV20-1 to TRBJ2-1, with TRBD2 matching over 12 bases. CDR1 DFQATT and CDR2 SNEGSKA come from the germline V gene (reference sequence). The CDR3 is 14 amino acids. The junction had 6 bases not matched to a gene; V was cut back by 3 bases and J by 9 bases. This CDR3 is CSASAPSGGGEQFF. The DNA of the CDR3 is TGCAGTGCTAGTGCTCCTAGCGGGGGGGGTGAGCAGTTCTTC.

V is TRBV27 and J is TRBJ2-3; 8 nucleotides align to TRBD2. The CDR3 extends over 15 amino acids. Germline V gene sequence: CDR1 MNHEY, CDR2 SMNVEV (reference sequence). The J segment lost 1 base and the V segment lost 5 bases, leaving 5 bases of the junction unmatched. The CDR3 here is CASSLREGGTDTQYF. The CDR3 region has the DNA TGTGCCAGCAGTCTTCGGGAGGGCGGCACAGATACGCAGTATTTT.

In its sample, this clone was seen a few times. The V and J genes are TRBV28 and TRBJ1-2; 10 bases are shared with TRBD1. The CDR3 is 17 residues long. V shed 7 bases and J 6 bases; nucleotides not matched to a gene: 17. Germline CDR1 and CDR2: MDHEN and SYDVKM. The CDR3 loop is CASTMETGGVKLNGYTF. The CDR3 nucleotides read TGTGCCAGCACAATGGAGACAGGGGGCGTTAAATTGAATGGCTACACCTTC.

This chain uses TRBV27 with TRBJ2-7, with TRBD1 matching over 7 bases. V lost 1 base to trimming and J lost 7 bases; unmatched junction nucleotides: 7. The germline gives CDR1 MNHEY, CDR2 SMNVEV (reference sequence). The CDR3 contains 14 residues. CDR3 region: CASSLWGQTREQYF. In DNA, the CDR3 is TGTGCCAGCAGTTTATGGGGACAGACAAGGGAGCAGTACTTC.

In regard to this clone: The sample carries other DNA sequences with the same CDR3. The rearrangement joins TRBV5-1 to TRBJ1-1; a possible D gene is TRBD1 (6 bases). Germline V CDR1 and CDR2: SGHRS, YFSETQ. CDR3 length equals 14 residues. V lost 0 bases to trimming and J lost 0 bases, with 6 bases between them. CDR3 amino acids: CASSLGGLNTEAFF. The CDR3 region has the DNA TGCGCCAGCAGCTTGGGGGGGCTGAACACTGAAGCTTTCTTT.